This paragraph reports one TCR beta chain. CDR1 MNHEY and CDR2 SVGEGT come from the germline V gene. The CDR3 consists of 14 residues. Trimming left V 3 bases short and J 6 bases short, with 14 bases between. The data originate from a study of blood T cell repertoires in COVID-19. Study background: Spain, Italy and the United States supplied samples that represented acute and convalescent COVID-19. Sample material is recorded as cDNA or gDNA derived from T cells, B-cell-depleted T cells, or PBMCs.

As processed by the authors: Amplification of reference gene primers provided the estimated nucleated cell counts. Sequencing used immunoSEQ multiplex PCR; TCRdb keeps in-frame clones, though not all of them. The V and J calls and clone size are taken from that table; D and trimming were inferred from the DNA. The sample holds approximately 170,000 clones, roughly 84% seen once. The sequenced material came from peripheral blood. The rearrangement links TRBV6-2 or TRBV6-3 to TRBJ1-2; D gene unclear. This TCR came from a woman of 80 years or more with active or convalescent COVID-19. For the CDR3, the DNA is TGTGCCAGCAGTTATAGAGGGCCCATTGATGGCTACACCTTC. Protein: CASSYRGPIDGYTF.